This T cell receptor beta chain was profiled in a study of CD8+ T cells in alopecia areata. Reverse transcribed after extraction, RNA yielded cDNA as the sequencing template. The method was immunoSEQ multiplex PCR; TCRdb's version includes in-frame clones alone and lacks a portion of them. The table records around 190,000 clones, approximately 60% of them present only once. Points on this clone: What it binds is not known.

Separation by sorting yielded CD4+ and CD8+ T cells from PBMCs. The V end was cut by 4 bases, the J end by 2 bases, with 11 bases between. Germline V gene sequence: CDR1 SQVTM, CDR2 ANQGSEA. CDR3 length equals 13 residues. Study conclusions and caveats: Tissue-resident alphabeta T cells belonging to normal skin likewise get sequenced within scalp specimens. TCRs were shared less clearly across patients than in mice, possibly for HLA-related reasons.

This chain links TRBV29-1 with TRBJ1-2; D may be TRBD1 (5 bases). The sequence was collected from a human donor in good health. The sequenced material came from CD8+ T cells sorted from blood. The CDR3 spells CSVGGRENYGYTF. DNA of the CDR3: TGCAGCGTTGGGGGCAGGGAAAACTATGGCTACACCTTC. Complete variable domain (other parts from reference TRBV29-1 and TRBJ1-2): SAVISQKPSRDICQRGTSLTIQCQVDSQVTMMFWYRQQPGQSLTLIATANQGSEATYESGFVIDKFPISRPNLTFSTLTVSNMSPEDSSIYLCSVGGRENYGYTFGSGTRLTVV.